This T cell receptor beta chain came from a study of cytomegalovirus exposure and HLA in healthy donors. The study's findings and limits: In an earlier analysis, in several hundred donors, most V segments appeared productive either ~87% or ~30% of the time.

The CDR3 consists of 15 residues. The germline V gene has CDR1 SGHAT and CDR2 FQNNGV. Trimming removed 5 bases at V and 0 bases at J, with 13 bases between. Vbeta (60) and Jbeta (13) primers were used in the PCR. Method: immunoSEQ multiplex PCR; TCRdb's copy keeps in-frame clones and lacks some. This sample yields a few hundred thousand clones, of which roughly 91% are seen a single time; more than 0.8% belongs to the top ten. Comments on this clone: Antigen: not known.

The receptor comes from a woman between 18 and 30 years old in good health and CMV-seronegative. Sequenced input: PBMCs. V is TRBV11-2 and J is TRBJ1-1; the D is unclear. CDR3 residues: CASSPHVTMNTEAFF. CDR3 DNA sequence: TGTGCCAGCAGCCCCCATGTGACAATGAACACTGAAGCTTTCTTT.